Each of the 24 T cell receptor beta chains below was sequenced from the same sample in a study of identical twins. Each CDR3 protein is one row after TCRdb ran MiXCR on the 5' RACE reads. The sample lists some 97,000 distinct CDR3 sequences, 5.9% occurring once. Source material: memory T cells sorted from blood. Receptor source: a woman between 45 and 60 years old in good health.

This clonotype was counted many times. The chain carries TRBV2 and TRBJ2-3; D not resolved. CDR1 is SNHLY, CDR2 FYNNEI, per germline. V shed 6 bases and J shed 1 base, with 8 bases lying between them. This CDR3 is built from 13 residues. The CDR3: CASSPRGTDTQYF. Written as DNA, the CDR3 is TGTGCCAGCAGCCCAAGGGGCACAGATACGCAGTATTTT.

The sample holds many counts of this clonotype. V and J are TRBV7-2 and TRBJ2-1; 7 bases map to TRBD2. The V and J ends lost 2 bases and 0 bases, in that order; junction bases with no gene match: 4. Germline values: CDR1 SGHTA, CDR2 FQGNSA. This CDR3 is 16 amino acids long. This CDR3 is CASSLRGGSSYNEQFF. The CDR3 nucleotides read TGTGCCAGCAGCTTAAGGGGAGGGAGCTCCTACAATGAGCAGTTCTTC.

The sample holds a few counts of this clonotype. J is TRBJ2-1 and V is TRBV12-3 or TRBV12-4, with 14 bases that match TRBD2. The CDR3 is 18 residues long. Losses at the gene ends were 5 bases for V and 4 bases for J; bases not matched to a gene: 10. CDR3 in amino acids: CASSGTSGRGIPYNEQFF. In DNA, the CDR3 is TGTGCCAGCAGTGGGACTAGCGGGAGAGGGATCCCTTACAATGAGCAGTTCTTC.

This clonotype occurred many times. This chain joins TRBV7-6 and TRBJ2-1; 11 bases align to TRBD2. There are 18 residues in the CDR3. Unmatched junction bases numbered 14, after V lost 4 bases and J lost 6 bases. CDR1 SGHVS and CDR2 FNYEAQ come from the germline V gene. This CDR3 reads CASSSPGLAAPGGNEQFF. Written as DNA, the CDR3 is TGTGCCAGCAGCTCTCCGGGACTAGCGGCCCCGGGAGGCAATGAGCAGTTCTTC.

This clonotype has at least ten counts. The chain recombines TRBV14 with TRBJ1-4; a weak D match, TRBD1 (5 bases). The CDR3 is 13 residues long. V was trimmed by 4 bases and J by 7 bases, leaving 10 bases between them. Germline loops: CDR1 SGHDN, CDR2 FVKESK. CDR3 bases: TGTGCCAGCAGCCCCCGGGGGATTGAAAAACTGTTTTTT. Its protein product is CASSPRGIEKLFF.

In its sample, this clonotype was seen a few times. The rearrangement uses TRBV2 and TRBJ2-3; D is undetermined. The CDR3 extends over 13 amino acids. Germline CDR1 reads SNHLY; CDR2 reads FYNNEI. V lost 1 base to trimming and J lost 5 bases, with 7 bases between them. CDR3 sequence (DNA): TGTGCCAGCAGTGAAGTCTTAGTAGATACGCAGTATTTT. Its protein product is CASSEVLVDTQYF.

This clonotype showed up just a few times. J is TRBJ2-1 and V is TRBV20-1, with D unresolved. The CDR3 is 13 amino acids. Germline assignment: CDR1 DFQATT and CDR2 SNEGSKA (reference sequence). The V gene lost 1 base and the J gene lost 0 bases, with 4 bases spanning the gap. The CDR3 reads CSARALSYNEQFF. The CDR3 DNA follows: TGCAGTGCTAGAGCACTCTCCTACAATGAGCAGTTCTTC.

This clonotype came up a few times. The CDR3 here is CASRGGLAGPDTQYF. As DNA, the CDR3 is TGTGCCAGCAGGGGGGGACTAGCTGGGCCAGATACGCAGTATTTT. The rearrangement uses TRBV2 and TRBJ2-3; 9 bases agree with TRBD2. Germline CDR1 SNHLY, CDR2 FYNNEI. The CDR3 is 15 residues long. V lost 6 bases to trimming and J lost 4 bases; unmatched junction nucleotides: 8.

This clonotype was recorded at least ten times. The chain employs TRBV10-3 and TRBJ2-3; TRBD2 agrees at 7 bases. CDR1 and CDR2 (germline): ENHRY, SYGVKD. The V segment lost 3 bases and the J segment 2 bases; nucleotides outside the gene matches: 2. The CDR3 spans 14 residues. CDR3: CAISERLATDTQYF. The CDR3 nucleotides read TGTGCCATCAGTGAAAGACTAGCCACAGATACGCAGTATTTT.

In its sample, this clonotype was seen a few times. The V call is TRBV3-1, the J call TRBJ2-1; D ambiguous. The CDR3 is 15 residues long. Germline CDR1 and CDR2: LGHDT and YNNKEL (reference sequence). With 1 base removed from V and 6 bases from J, the gap between germline ends came to 13 bases. The CDR3: CASSQVETLGNEQFF. CDR3 DNA sequence: TGTGCCAGCAGCCAAGTTGAGACTCTTGGCAATGAGCAGTTCTTC.

Ten or more counts support this clonotype. The gene calls are TRBV6-2 or TRBV6-3 and TRBJ2-3; unclear D gene. The CDR3 spans 15 residues. Germline V gives CDR1 MNHEY, CDR2 SVGEGT. The germline V and J ends were trimmed by 7 bases and 4 bases, with 18 bases remaining between them. Written as DNA, the CDR3 is TGTGCCAGCAACCCAAGGGCTGGCGGCGCAGATACGCAGTATTTT. This gives the protein CASNPRAGGADTQYF.

This clonotype has only a few counts. This chain links TRBV27 with TRBJ2-3; D might be TRBD1 (5 bases). This CDR3 has 13 amino acids. Germline assignment: CDR1 MNHEY and CDR2 SMNVEV (reference sequence). Trimming removed 5 bases at V and 4 bases at J, with 10 bases between. CDR3 DNA sequence: TGTGCCAGCAGTCAGGGTTTCTCAGATACGCAGTATTTT. Amino acids: CASSQGFSDTQYF.

This clonotype has a count of ten or more. The V gene is TRBV7-8, the J gene TRBJ2-3; TRBD1 matches 7 bases. Trimming took 8 bases from V and 1 from J; bases not matched to a gene: 3. This CDR3 comprises 13 residues. Per germline, CDR1 SGHVS and CDR2 FQNEAQ. The CDR3 DNA sequence: TGTGCCAGCCGAACAGGGGGCACAGATACGCAGTATTTT. This gives the protein CASRTGGTDTQYF.

This clonotype was detected only a few times. One end of the junction does not line up with germline, which may come from a read error. The J gene is TRBJ2-2, the V gene TRBV13; 11 nucleotides match TRBD2. This CDR3 is built from 16 residues. Germline-derived CDR1 and CDR2 are PRHDT and FYEKMQ (reference sequence). The CDR3 DNA sequence: TGTGCCAGCAGCCCCCATCCGGGACTAGCGGTCGGGGACCTGTTTTTT. This sequence encodes CASSPHPGLAVGDLFF.

This clonotype was observed many times. The gene calls are TRBV7-8 and TRBJ2-3, with a weak D call TRBD2 (5 bases). The CDR3 contains 18 residues. Per the germline V gene, CDR1 is SGHVS and CDR2 is FQNEAQ. Trimming cost V 0 bases and J 0 bases, with 16 bases left between them. CDR3 sequence reads: CASSLAPRRSTSTDTQYF. The CDR3, as DNA: TGTGCCAGCAGCTTAGCCCCTCGGAGGTCAACTAGCACAGATACGCAGTATTTT.

This clonotype has ten or more counts. The rearrangement uses TRBV5-6 and TRBJ2-7; a weak D match, TRBD1 (6 bases). V lost 2 bases to trimming and J lost 4 bases, with 16 bases between them. This CDR3 is built from 15 residues. Germline assignment: CDR1 SGHDT and CDR2 YYEEEE. The CDR3 is CASSLPGTNDYEQYF. The CDR3 DNA reads TGTGCCAGCAGCTTACCCGGGACAAATGATTACGAGCAGTACTTC.

The sample holds many counts of this clonotype. The V gene is TRBV5-1, the J gene TRBJ2-6; D remains unclear. The V end was cut by 5 bases, the J end by 2 bases, with 8 bases between. Germline V gene lookup returns CDR1 SGHRS and CDR2 YFSETQ. The CDR3 loop spans 14 amino acids. CDR3: CASRDVPGANVLTF. In nucleotides, the CDR3 is TGCGCCAGCAGAGACGTACCTGGGGCCAACGTCCTGACTTTC.

Points on this clonotype: Just one base apart from a much larger clone, this may be a read error. The chain uses TRBV4-1 and TRBJ1-3; no clear D gene. CDR3 size: 15 residues. Germline lookup yields CDR1 MGHRA and CDR2 YSYEKL. The germline V and J ends were trimmed by 2 bases and 2 bases, with 10 bases remaining between them. The CDR3 region is CASSQLLGPGNTIYF. In nucleotides, the CDR3 is TGCGCCAGCAGCCAACTGTTGGGCCCTGGAAACACCATATATTTT.

This clonotype was seen repeatedly, ten times or more. The genes are TRBV7-9 and TRBJ1-5, with D uncertain. The V end lost 5 bases, the J end lost 3 bases, and 11 bases lay between the germline ends. The CDR3 has 14 amino acids. Germline V gene lookup returns CDR1 SEHNR and CDR2 FQNEAQ (reference sequence). The CDR3 loop is CASSDGNPNQPQHF. The CDR3 coding sequence is TGTGCCAGCAGCGACGGGAACCCCAATCAGCCCCAGCATTTT.

This clonotype was picked up many times. The gene calls are TRBV4-2 and TRBJ1-2; D possibly corresponds to TRBD1 (5 bases). The CDR3 has 14 residues. Germline-derived CDR1 and CDR2 are LGHNA and YNFKEQ. With 7 bases removed from V and 7 bases from J, the gap between germline ends came to 19 bases. The CDR3 DNA reads TGTGCCAGCAATGAGGGGACTGAGCGTTGTGGCTACACCTTC. Its translation: CASNEGTERCGYTF.

This clonotype was picked up many times. V gene TRBV4-1 combines with J gene TRBJ2-1; TRBD2 matches at 16 bases. J gave up 0 bases and V 4 bases, and 12 bases lay outside the gene matches. The CDR3 is 21 residues long. Per germline, CDR1 MGHRA and CDR2 YSYEKL. For the CDR3, the DNA is TGCGCCAGCAGCCGCCTATCCCCGGGACTAGCGGGAGGGAGCTCCTACAATGAGCAGTTCTTC. As protein: CASSRLSPGLAGGSSYNEQFF.

The chain uses TRBV3-1 and TRBJ2-1, with 10 bases that match TRBD2. Looked up from germline, CDR1 is LGHDT and CDR2 is YNNKEL (reference sequence). This CDR3 has 17 residues. The trim removed 0 bases at V and 4 bases at J, leaving 6 bases unmatched. This chain's CDR3 is CASSQEASGRDYNEQFF. The CDR3 coding sequence is TGTGCCAGCAGCCAAGAAGCGAGCGGGAGGGATTACAATGAGCAGTTCTTC.

This clonotype was picked up many times. The chain is built from TRBV20-1 and TRBJ2-3; D is uncertain. CDR3 length equals 14 residues. Germline-derived CDR1 and CDR2 are DFQATT and SNEGSKA (reference sequence). Trimming took 5 bases from V and 4 from J, leaving 16 bases between them. The CDR3 DNA reads TGCAGTGCTCCCGACTTAGCTAGGGCAGATACGCAGTATTTT. This translates into CSAPDLARADTQYF.

This clonotype was seen at least ten times. The chain couples TRBV12-3 or TRBV12-4 to TRBJ2-3, with D possibly matching TRBD1 (6 bases). The length of the CDR3 is 14 residues. V shed 4 bases and J shed 4 bases, with 12 bases lying between them. DNA for the CDR3: TGTGCCAGCAGTTCAAGTGGGGGCCCAGATACGCAGTATTTT. Its translation is CASSSSGGPDTQYF.